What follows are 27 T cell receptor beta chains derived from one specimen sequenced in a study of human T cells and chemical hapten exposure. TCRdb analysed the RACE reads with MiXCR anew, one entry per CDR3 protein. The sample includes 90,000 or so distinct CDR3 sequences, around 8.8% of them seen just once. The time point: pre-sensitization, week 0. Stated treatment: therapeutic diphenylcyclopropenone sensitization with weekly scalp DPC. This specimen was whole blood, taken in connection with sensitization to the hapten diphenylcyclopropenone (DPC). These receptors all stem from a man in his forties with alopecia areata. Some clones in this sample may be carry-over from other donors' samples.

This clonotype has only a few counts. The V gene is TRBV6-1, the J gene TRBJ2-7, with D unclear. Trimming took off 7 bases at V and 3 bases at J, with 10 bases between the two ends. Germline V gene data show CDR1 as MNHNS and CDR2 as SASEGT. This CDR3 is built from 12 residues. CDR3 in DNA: TGTGCCAGCATAGGTTGGGGCTACGAGCAGTACGTC. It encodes CASIGWGYEQYV.

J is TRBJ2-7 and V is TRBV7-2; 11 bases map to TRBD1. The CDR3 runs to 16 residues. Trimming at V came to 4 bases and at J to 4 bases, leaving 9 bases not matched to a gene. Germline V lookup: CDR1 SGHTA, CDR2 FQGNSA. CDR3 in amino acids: CASSSRVGQGGYEQYF. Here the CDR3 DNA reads TGTGCCAGCAGCTCGAGGGTGGGACAGGGGGGTTACGAGCAGTACTTC.

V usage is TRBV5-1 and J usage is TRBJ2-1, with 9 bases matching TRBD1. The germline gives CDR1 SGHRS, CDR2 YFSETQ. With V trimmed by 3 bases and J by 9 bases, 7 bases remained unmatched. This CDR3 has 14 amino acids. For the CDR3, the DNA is TGCGCCAGCAGCTGGGACAGGGAGGACGGTGAGCAGTTCTTC. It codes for CASSWDREDGEQFF.

CDR3 sequence reads: CSARDSASGRYEQYF. Written as DNA, the CDR3 is TGCAGTGCTAGAGATAGCGCTAGCGGGAGGTACGAGCAGTACTTC. V and J are TRBV20-1 and TRBJ2-7; 11 nucleotides align to TRBD2. V lost 0 bases to trimming and J lost 4 bases; unmatched junction nucleotides: 5. The CDR3 extends over 15 amino acids. Germline loops: CDR1 DFQATT, CDR2 SNEGSKA (reference sequence).

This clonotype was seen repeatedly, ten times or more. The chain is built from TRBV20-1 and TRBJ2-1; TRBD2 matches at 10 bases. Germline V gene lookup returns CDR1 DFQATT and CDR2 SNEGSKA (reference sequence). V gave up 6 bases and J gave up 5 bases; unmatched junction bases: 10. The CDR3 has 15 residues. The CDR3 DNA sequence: TGCAGTGCCACCCGAGCGGGAGGGGGCCACAATGAGCAGTTCTTC. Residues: CSATRAGGGHNEQFF.

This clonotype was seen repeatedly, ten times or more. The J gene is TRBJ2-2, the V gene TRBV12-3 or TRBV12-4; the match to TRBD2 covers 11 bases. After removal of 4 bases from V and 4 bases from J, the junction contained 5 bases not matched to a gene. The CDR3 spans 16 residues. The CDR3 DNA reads TGTGCCAGCAGTTCTACTAGCGGGAGCGCCACCGGGGAGCTGTTTTTT. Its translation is CASSSTSGSATGELFF.

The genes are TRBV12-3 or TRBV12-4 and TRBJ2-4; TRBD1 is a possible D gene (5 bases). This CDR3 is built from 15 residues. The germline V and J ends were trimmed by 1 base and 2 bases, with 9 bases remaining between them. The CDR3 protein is CASSLEAGPKNIQYF. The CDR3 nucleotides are TGTGCCAGCAGTTTAGAGGCAGGGCCCAAAAACATTCAGTACTTC.

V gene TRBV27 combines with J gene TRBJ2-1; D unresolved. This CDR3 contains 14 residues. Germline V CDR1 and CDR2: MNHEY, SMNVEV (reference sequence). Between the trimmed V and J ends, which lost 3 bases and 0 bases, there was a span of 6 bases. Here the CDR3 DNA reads TGTGCCAGCAGTTTCTTGAACTCCTACAATGAGCAGTTCTTC. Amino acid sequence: CASSFLNSYNEQFF.

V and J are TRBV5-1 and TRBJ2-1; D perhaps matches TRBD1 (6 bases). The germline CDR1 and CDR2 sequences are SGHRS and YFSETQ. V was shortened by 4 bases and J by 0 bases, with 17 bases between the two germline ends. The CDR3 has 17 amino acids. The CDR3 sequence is CASSPPGQRSSYNEQFF. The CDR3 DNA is TGCGCCAGCAGCCCGCCCGGACAGCGAAGCTCCTACAATGAGCAGTTCTTC.

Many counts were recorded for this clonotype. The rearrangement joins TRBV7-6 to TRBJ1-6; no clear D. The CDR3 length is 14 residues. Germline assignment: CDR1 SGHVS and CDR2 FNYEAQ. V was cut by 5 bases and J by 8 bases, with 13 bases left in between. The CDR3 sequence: CASSPAGEDSPLHF. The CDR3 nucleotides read TGTGCCAGCAGCCCGGCTGGAGAAGATTCACCCCTCCACTTT.

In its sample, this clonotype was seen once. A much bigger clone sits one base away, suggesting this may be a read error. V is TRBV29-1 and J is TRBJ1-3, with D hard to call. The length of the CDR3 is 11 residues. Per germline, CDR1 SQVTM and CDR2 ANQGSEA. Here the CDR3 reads CSVTEGNSIYF. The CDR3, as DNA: TGCAGCGTTACCGAAGGAAACTCCATATATTTT. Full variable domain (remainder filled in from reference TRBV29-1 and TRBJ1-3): SAVISQKPSRDICQRGTSLTIQCQVDSQVTMMFWYRQQPGQSLTLIATANQGSEATYESGFVIDKFPISRPNLTFSTLTVSNMSPEDSSIYLCSVTEGNSIYFGEGSWLTVV.

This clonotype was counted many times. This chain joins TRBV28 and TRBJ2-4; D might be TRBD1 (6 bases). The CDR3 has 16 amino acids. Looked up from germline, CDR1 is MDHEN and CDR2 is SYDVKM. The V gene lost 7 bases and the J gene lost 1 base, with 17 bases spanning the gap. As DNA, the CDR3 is TGTGCCAGCACCCTCAGGGGCAGGGCGGCCAAAAACATTCAGTACTTC. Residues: CASTLRGRAAKNIQYF.

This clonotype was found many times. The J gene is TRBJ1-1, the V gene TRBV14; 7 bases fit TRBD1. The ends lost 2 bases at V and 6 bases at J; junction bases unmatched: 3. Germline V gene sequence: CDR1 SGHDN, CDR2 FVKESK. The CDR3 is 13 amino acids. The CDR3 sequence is CASSQTGVAEAFF. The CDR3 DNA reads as TGTGCCAGCAGCCAAACAGGGGTAGCTGAAGCTTTCTTT.

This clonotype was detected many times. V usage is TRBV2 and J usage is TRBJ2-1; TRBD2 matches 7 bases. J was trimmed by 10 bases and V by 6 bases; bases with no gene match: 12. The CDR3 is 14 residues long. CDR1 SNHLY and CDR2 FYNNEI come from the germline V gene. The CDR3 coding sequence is TGTGCCAGCAGCCTAGGAGTAGCGGGTGTCGAGCAGTTCTTC. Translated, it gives CASSLGVAGVEQFF.

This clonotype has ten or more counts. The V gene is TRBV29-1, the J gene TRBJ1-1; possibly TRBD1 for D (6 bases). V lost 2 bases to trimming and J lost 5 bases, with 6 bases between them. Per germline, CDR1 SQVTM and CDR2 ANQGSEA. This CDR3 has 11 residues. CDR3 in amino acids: CSVEQGTEAFF. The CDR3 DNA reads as TGCAGCGTTGAACAGGGGACTGAAGCTTTCTTT.

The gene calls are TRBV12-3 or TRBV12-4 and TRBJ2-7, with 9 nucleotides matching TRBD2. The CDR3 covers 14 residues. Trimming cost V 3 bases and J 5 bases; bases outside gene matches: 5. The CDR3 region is CASSFGGTSHEQYF. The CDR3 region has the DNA TGTGCCAGCAGTTTTGGGGGGACTAGCCACGAGCAGTACTTC.

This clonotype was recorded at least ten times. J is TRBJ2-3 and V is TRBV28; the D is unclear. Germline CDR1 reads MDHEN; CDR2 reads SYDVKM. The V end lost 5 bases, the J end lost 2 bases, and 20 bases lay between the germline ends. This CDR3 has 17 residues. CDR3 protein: CASSPPPARHFTDTQYF. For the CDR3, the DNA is TGTGCCAGCAGTCCCCCCCCGGCCCGCCACTTCACAGATACGCAGTATTTT. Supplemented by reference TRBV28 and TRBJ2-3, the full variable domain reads DVKVTQSSRYLVKRTGEKVFLECVQDMDHENMFWYRQDPGLGLRLIYFSYDVKMKEKGDIPEGYSVSREKKERFSLILESASTNQTSMYLCASSPPPARHFTDTQYFGPGTRLTVL.

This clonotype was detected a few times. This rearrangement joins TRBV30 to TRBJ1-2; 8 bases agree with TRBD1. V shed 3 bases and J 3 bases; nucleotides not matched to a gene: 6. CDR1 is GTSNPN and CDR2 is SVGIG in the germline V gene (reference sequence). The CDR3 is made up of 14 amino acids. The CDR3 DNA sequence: TGTGCCTGGAGGATAGGACAGGGTTACTATGGCTACACCTTC. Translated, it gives CAWRIGQGYYGYTF.

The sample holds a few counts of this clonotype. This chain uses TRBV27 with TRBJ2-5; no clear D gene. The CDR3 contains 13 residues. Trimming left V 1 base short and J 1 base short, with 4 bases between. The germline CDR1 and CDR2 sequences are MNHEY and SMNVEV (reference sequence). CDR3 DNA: TGTGCCAGCAGTTTATTGGGCCAAGAGACCCAGTACTTC. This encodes CASSLLGQETQYF.

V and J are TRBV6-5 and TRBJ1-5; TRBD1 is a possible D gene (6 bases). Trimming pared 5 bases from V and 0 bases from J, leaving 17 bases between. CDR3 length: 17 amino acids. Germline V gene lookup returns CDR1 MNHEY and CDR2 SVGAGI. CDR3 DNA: TGTGCCAGCAGTAAATTAGGACAGACGCCTAGCAATCAGCCCCAGCATTTT. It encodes CASSKLGQTPSNQPQHF.

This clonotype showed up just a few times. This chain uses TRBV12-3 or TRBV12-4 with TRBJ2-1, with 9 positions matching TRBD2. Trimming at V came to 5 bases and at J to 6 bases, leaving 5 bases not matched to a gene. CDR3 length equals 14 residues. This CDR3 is CASSPGLAGNEQFF. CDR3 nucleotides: TGTGCCAGCAGTCCGGGACTAGCAGGCAATGAGCAGTTCTTC.

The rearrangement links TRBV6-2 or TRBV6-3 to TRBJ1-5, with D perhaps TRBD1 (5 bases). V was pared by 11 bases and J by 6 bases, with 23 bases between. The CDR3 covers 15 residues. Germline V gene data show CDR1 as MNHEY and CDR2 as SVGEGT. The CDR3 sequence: CAPAGEGLLGQPQHF. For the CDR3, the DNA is TGTGCCCCTGCGGGGGAGGGTTTGCTTGGTCAGCCCCAGCATTTT.

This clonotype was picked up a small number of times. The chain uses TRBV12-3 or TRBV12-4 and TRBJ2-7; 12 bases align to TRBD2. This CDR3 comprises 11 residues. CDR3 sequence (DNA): TGTGCCAGCAGTTCATCTAGCGGGAGGGCGGTC. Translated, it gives CASSSSSGRAV.

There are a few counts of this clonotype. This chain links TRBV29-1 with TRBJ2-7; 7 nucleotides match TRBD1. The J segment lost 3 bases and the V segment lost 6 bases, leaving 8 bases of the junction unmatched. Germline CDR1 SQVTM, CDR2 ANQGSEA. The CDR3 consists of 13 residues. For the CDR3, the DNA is TGCAGCGTAAGGGCAGGGGGTGTCTACGAGCAGTACTTC. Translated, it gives CSVRAGGVYEQYF.

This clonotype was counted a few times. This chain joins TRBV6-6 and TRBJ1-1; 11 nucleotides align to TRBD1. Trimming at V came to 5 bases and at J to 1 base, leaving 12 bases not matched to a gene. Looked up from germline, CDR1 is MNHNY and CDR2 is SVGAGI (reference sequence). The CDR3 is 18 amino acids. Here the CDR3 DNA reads TGTGCCAGCAGTCCATTATCCCCCGGGACAGGGGGGAACACTGAAGCTTTCTTT. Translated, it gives CASSPLSPGTGGNTEAFF.

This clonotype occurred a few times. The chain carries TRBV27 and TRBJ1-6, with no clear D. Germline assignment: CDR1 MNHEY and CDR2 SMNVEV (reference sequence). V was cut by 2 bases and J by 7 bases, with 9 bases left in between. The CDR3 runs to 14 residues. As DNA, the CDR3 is TGTGCCAGCAGTTTAGGCAGAAACAATTCACCCCTCCACTTT. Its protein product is CASSLGRNNSPLHF.

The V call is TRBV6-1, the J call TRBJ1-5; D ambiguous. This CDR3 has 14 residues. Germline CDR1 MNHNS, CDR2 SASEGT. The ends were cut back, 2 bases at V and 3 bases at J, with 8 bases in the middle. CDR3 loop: CASSEPDSNQPQHF. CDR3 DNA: TGTGCCAGCAGTGAACCAGACTCCAATCAGCCCCAGCATTTT.